This T cell receptor beta chain was recovered during a study of response to subunit inactivated influenza vaccine. Each CDR3 protein gets one entry after TCRdb re-called the RT-PCR reads with MiXCR. The sample shows 600,000 to 700,000 distinct CDR3 sequences, approximately 15% of them seen only once. Study-level results: It was suggested by the authors that few new T cells are recruited by each seasonal influenza vaccination.

The germline V and J ends were trimmed by 8 bases and 5 bases, with 16 bases remaining between them. CDR1 is LGHNA and CDR2 is YNFKEQ in the germline V gene. CDR3 length: 14 amino acids. This clonotype turned up a few times. Its target is not known. This chain connects TRBV4-2 to TRBJ2-1; D is unresolved. The source was PBMCs from blood, collected approximately 15 days before vaccination. The TCR originated in a man in his forties or fifties who received an inactivated influenza vaccine. Written as DNA, the CDR3 is TGTGCCAGCCGCGCCGAACTCCTGAACAATGAGCAGTTCTTC. This gives the protein CASRAELLNNEQFF.